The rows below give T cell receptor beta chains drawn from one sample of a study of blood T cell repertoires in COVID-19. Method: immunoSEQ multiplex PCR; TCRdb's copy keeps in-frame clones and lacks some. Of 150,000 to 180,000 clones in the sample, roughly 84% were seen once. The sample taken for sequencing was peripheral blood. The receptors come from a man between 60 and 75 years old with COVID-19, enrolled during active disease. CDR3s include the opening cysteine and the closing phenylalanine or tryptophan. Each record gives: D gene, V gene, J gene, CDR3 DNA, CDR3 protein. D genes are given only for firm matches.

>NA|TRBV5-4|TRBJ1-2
TGTGCCAGCAGCTTGGGACAGGAGATCTATGGCTACACCTTC
CASSLGQEIYGYTF
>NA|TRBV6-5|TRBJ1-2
TGTGCCAGCACCGCCCTCAGGGACTATGGCTACACCTTC
CASTALRDYGYTF
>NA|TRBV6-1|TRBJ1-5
TGTGCCAGCAGTGAAGGGGAGAGAGGCAATCAGCCCCAGCATTTT
CASSEGERGNQPQHF
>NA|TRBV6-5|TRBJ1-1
TGTGCCAGCAGTTACAGCGATCGATCGAACACTGAAGCTTTCTTT
CASSYSDRSNTEAFF
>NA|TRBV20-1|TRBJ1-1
TGCAGTGCTAGCCCGGACAGCCAAGCTTTCTTT
CSASPDSQAFF
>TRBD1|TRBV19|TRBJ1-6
TGTGCCAGTAGTCCCGGACAGGTTTCACCCCTCCACTTT
CASSPGQVSPLHF
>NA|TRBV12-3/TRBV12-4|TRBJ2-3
TGTGCCAGCAGGCTAACTTACACAGATACGCAGTATTTT
CASRLTYTDTQYF
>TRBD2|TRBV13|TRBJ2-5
TGTGCCAGCAGCTCCCTGGGACTAGCGGGTGCTACATTATACTTC
CASSSLGLAGATLYF
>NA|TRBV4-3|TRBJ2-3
TGCGCCAGCAGCCAAGATTGGCCGATATTCACAGATACGCAGTATTTT
CASSQDWPIFTDTQYF
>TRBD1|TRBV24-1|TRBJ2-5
TGTGCCACCAGTGAAGGGGGCCGGGAGACCCAGTACTTC
CATSEGGRETQYF
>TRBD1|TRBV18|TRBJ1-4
TGTGCCAGCTCTCTAGAAGGGGGCACTAATGAAAAACTGTTTTTT
CASSLEGGTNEKLFF
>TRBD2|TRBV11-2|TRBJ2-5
TGTGCCAGCAGCCTCGGGACTAGCGGGGGGTCAAAGAAAGAGACCCAGTACTTC
CASSLGTSGGSKKETQYF
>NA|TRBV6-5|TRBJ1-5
TGTGCCAGCAGAGGACAGAATAGCAATCAGCCCCAGCATTTT
CASRGQNSNQPQHF
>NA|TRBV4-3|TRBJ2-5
TGCGCCAGCAGCCAGAACAGGGCCTCGGGAGAGACCCAGTACTTC
CASSQNRASGETQYF
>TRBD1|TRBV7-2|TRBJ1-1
TGTGCCAGCAGCAGGGGACAGGGAGGAACTGAAGCTTTCTTT
CASSRGQGGTEAFF
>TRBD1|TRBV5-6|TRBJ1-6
TGTGCCAGCAGGTTGATGGGAACAGGGGTCGGTTCACCCCTCCACTTT
CASRLMGTGVGSPLHF
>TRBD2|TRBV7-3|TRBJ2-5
TGTGCCAGCAGCTTAGCGGGAGGAAAACAAGAGACCCAGTACTTC
CASSLAGGKQETQYF
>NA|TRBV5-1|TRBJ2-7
TGCGCCAGCAGCTTTCAGGGGCCTACCTACGAGCAGTACTTC
CASSFQGPTYEQYF
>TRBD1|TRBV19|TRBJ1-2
TGTGCCAGTAGTATCGGCCAGGGGGATCACTATGGCTACACCTTC
CASSIGQGDHYGYTF
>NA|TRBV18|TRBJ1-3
TGTGCCAGCTCACCATCACAGGGAAACACCATATATTTT
CASSPSQGNTIYF